This T cell receptor (beta chain) was recovered during a study of cytomegalovirus exposure and HLA in healthy donors. This clone came up once. Germline CDR1 is SGHRS and CDR2 is YFSETQ. The J segment lost 8 bases and the V segment lost 4 bases, leaving 10 bases of the junction unmatched. This CDR3 spans 15 amino acids. As for the donors, each was a healthy bone marrow donor. With 60 Vbeta and 13 Jbeta primers, the PCR was carried out. Generated by immunoSEQ multiplex PCR, the TCRdb table keeps only in-frame clones and is missing some. Here the sample spans around 130,000 clones, over 75% being singletons.

V usage is TRBV5-1 and J usage is TRBJ1-2, with TRBD1 matching 11 bases. The sample was PBMCs. The sequence derives from a female donor in good health and CMV-seronegative. CDR3 residues: CASSRGTGGPLGYTF. The CDR3 DNA reads TGCGCCAGCAGCCGAGGGACAGGGGGTCCCCTGGGCTACACCTTC.